This is a list of T cell receptor beta chains from one sample in a study of shared clonotypes between healthy human individuals. Profiling relied on immunoSEQ multiplex PCR, and the TCRdb table lists in-frame clones only, not all of them. The sample has 2,500,000 or so clones, 93% seen once. The sequenced sample was naive CD4+ T cells from PBMCs. Every receptor here comes from a man between 18 and 35 years old in good health. Some clones in this sample may be carry-over from other donors' samples. CDR3s include the opening cysteine and the closing phenylalanine or tryptophan. Fields, in order: V gene, D gene, clone size, CDR3 length, J gene, CDR3 DNA, CDR3 protein. A D gene is named only where the DNA matches it firmly. The size of a clone is reported for some rows only, either as once, few or many, or as a class for expanded clones.

V: TRBV7-9
D: .
size: .
length: 16
J: TRBJ1-4
DNA: TGTGCCAGCAGCTTCGTTCGGGGTGGAACTAATGAAAAACTGTTTTTT
CDR3: CASSFVRGGTNEKLFF

V: TRBV19
D: .
size: .
length: 15
J: TRBJ2-1
DNA: TGTGCCAGTAGTATGGCGAGAAGCTCCTACAATGAGCAGTTCTTC
CDR3: CASSMARSSYNEQFF

V: TRBV5-1
D: .
size: .
length: 14
J: TRBJ2-7
DNA: TGCGCCAGCAGCCTCTGGGGGTCCACCTACGAGCAGTACTTC
CDR3: CASSLWGSTYEQYF

V: TRBV10-3
D: TRBD1
size: .
length: 15
J: TRBJ1-2
DNA: TGTGCCATCAGTGATCTCTCAGGGGGGGACTATGGCTACACCTTC
CDR3: CAISDLSGGDYGYTF

V: TRBV7-9
D: TRBD1
size: .
length: 15
J: TRBJ1-4
DNA: TGTGCCAGCAGCATCCGGACAGGGGGCGCTGAAAAACTGTTTTTT
CDR3: CASSIRTGGAEKLFF

V: TRBV29-1
D: .
size: .
length: 14
J: TRBJ1-4
DNA: TGCAGCGTAGGGGTTCTAGCAACTAATGAAAAACTGTTTTTT
CDR3: CSVGVLATNEKLFF

V: TRBV18
D: TRBD2
size: .
length: 12
J: TRBJ2-1
DNA: TGTGCCAGCTCACCAAGGGAGGGGGAGCAGTTCTTC
CDR3: CASSPREGEQFF

V: TRBV29-1
D: .
size: .
length: 12
J: TRBJ2-7
DNA: TGCGCTACGGGGGCAGACTCCTACGAGCAGTACTTC
CDR3: CATGADSYEQYF

V: TRBV11-2
D: TRBD1
size: .
length: 14
J: TRBJ2-5
DNA: TGTGCCAGCAGCTCTCGACAGGGGAAAGAGACCCAGTACTTC
CDR3: CASSSRQGKETQYF

V: TRBV28
D: TRBD2
size: .
length: 16
J: TRBJ2-6
DNA: TGTGCCAGCAGTGTACTAGCGGGTCGGATGGCCAACGTCCTGACTTTC
CDR3: CASSVLAGRMANVLTF

V: TRBV28
D: .
size: .
length: 12
J: TRBJ1-5
DNA: TGTGCCAGCACCCCCTCTGCTCGGCCCCAGCATTTT
CDR3: CASTPSARPQHF

V: TRBV19
D: TRBD2
size: .
length: 13
J: TRBJ2-7
DNA: TGTGCCAGTAGTATAGGGCGGGAGAGCGAGCAGTACTTC
CDR3: CASSIGRESEQYF

V: TRBV29-1
D: .
size: .
length: 13
J: TRBJ2-3
DNA: TGCAGCGTTGACCCTGGGAGCACAGATACGCAGTATTTT
CDR3: CSVDPGSTDTQYF

V: TRBV28
D: .
size: .
length: 16
J: TRBJ2-7
DNA: TGTGCCAGCAGTCCCACCTTTACGACAGATTTTTACGAGCAGTACTTC
CDR3: CASSPTFTTDFYEQYF

V: TRBV19
D: .
size: once
length: 14
J: TRBJ1-4
DNA: TGTGCCAGTAGTATCGGGCCCCGGGCCGAAAAACTGTTTTTT
CDR3: CASSIGPRAEKLFF

V: TRBV5-1
D: .
size: .
length: 15
J: TRBJ2-2
DNA: TGCGCCAGCAGCTTGTCAGGGGACATCACCGGGGAGCTGTTTTTT
CDR3: CASSLSGDITGELFF

V: TRBV19
D: TRBD1
size: .
length: 14
J: TRBJ1-1
DNA: TGTGCCAGTAGTAGACAGGGGGCCTACACTGAAGCTTTCTTT
CDR3: CASSRQGAYTEAFF

V: TRBV5-1
D: .
size: once
length: 12
J: TRBJ1-2
DNA: TGCGCCAGCAGCTTGGGCAACTATGGCTACACCTTC
CDR3: CASSLGNYGYTF

V: TRBV18
D: TRBD1
size: .
length: 13
J: TRBJ2-5
DNA: TGTGCCAGCTCACCGGGACAGGGGGCCTCCCAGTACTTC
CDR3: CASSPGQGASQYF

V: TRBV11-2
D: TRBD2
size: .
length: 16
J: TRBJ2-7
DNA: TGTGCCAGCAGCGCCCATAGCGGGAGCAGAGCCTACGAGCAGTACTTC
CDR3: CASSAHSGSRAYEQYF

V: TRBV5-4
D: TRBD2
size: .
length: 14
J: TRBJ2-2
DNA: TGTGCCACCACTAGCGGGGCTCTCACCGGGGAGCTGTTTTTT
CDR3: CATTSGALTGELFF

V: TRBV5-1
D: .
size: .
length: 16
J: TRBJ2-2
DNA: TGCGCCAGCAGCTTGGGACAGACATCGAACACCGGGGAGCTGTTTTTT
CDR3: CASSLGQTSNTGELFF

V: TRBV4-1
D: TRBD2
size: .
length: 17
J: TRBJ2-1
DNA: TGCGCCAGCAGCCAAGAGGGCGCGGGAGTCATGTACAATGAGCAGTTCTTC
CDR3: CASSQEGAGVMYNEQFF

V: TRBV27
D: .
size: .
length: 16
J: TRBJ1-5
DNA: TGTGCCAGCAGCCTATCAGGCGTCGATAGCAATCAGCCCCAGCATTTT
CDR3: CASSLSGVDSNQPQHF

V: TRBV7-8
D: .
size: few
length: 12
J: TRBJ1-1
DNA: TGTGCCAGCAGCTTAGAGAGGTCTGAAGCTTTCTTT
CDR3: CASSLERSEAFF

V: TRBV28
D: .
size: .
length: 14
J: TRBJ2-7
DNA: TGTGCCAGCAGTCCCGGGACCACCCTAGAGGAGCAGTACTTC
CDR3: CASSPGTTLEEQYF

V: TRBV6-5
D: .
size: .
length: 15
J: TRBJ2-5
DNA: TGTGCCAGCAGTGGCAGGGGAGACCCGCAAGAGACCCAGTACTTC
CDR3: CASSGRGDPQETQYF

V: TRBV7-3
D: .
size: .
length: 17
J: TRBJ2-1
DNA: TGTGCCAGCAGTTCTCAGGGGTCCCTCGATCATTACAATGAGCAGTTCTTC
CDR3: CASSSQGSLDHYNEQFF

V: TRBV4-3
D: .
size: .
length: 20
J: TRBJ2-2
DNA: TGCGCCAGCAGCCAACGTCCGGGGACCGGGAGCTCCGCGAACACCGGGGAGCTGTTTTTT
CDR3: CASSQRPGTGSSANTGELFF

V: TRBV28
D: TRBD2
size: .
length: 15
J: TRBJ2-3
DNA: TGTGCCAGCAGGCTAGCGGGAGGGGTCACAGATACGCAGTATTTT
CDR3: CASRLAGGVTDTQYF

V: TRBV7-3
D: TRBD1
size: .
length: 17
J: TRBJ1-3
DNA: TGTGCCAGCAGCTTGGCAGGGGGGCCCATCTCTGGAAACACCATATATTTT
CDR3: CASSLAGGPISGNTIYF

V: TRBV7-2
D: TRBD2
size: .
length: 17
J: TRBJ2-3
DNA: TGTGCCAGCAAGCAATTGGCACTAGCGGCCGGCACAGATACGCAGTATTTT
CDR3: CASKQLALAAGTDTQYF

V: TRBV2
D: TRBD1
size: .
length: 14
J: TRBJ1-1
DNA: TGTGCCAGCGGAAAGGGGGCCCAAGACACTGAAGCTTTCTTT
CDR3: CASGKGAQDTEAFF

V: TRBV4-1
D: .
size: .
length: 17
J: TRBJ1-1
DNA: TGCGCCAGCAGCCAAAAAGCGGACACTTTGGGACGCACTGAAGCTTTCTTT
CDR3: CASSQKADTLGRTEAFF

V: TRBV19
D: TRBD1
size: .
length: 14
J: TRBJ1-2
DNA: TGTGCCAGTAGTGTGGGACAGGGGAACTATGGCTACACCTTC
CDR3: CASSVGQGNYGYTF

V: TRBV11-2
D: .
size: .
length: 13
J: TRBJ2-5
DNA: TGTGCCAGCAGCTTAGCCCAGTTGGAGACCCAGTACTTC
CDR3: CASSLAQLETQYF

V: TRBV7-9
D: TRBD1
size: .
length: 17
J: TRBJ1-3
DNA: TGTGCCAGCAGCCTAGGACAGGGGATTATCTCTGGAAACACCATATATTTT
CDR3: CASSLGQGIISGNTIYF

V: TRBV28
D: TRBD1
size: .
length: 15
J: TRBJ1-5
DNA: TGTGCCAGCAGCCCAACTCAGGGGGTAGGTTCGCCCCAGCATTTT
CDR3: CASSPTQGVGSPQHF

V: TRBV19
D: .
size: .
length: 16
J: TRBJ1-3
DNA: TGTGCCAGTAGTTTACAGGGATTAAGCTCTGGAAACACCATATATTTT
CDR3: CASSLQGLSSGNTIYF

V: TRBV7-3
D: .
size: .
length: 13
J: TRBJ2-5
DNA: TGTGCCAGCAGCTTAGTTGGGACAGAGACCCAGTACTTC
CDR3: CASSLVGTETQYF